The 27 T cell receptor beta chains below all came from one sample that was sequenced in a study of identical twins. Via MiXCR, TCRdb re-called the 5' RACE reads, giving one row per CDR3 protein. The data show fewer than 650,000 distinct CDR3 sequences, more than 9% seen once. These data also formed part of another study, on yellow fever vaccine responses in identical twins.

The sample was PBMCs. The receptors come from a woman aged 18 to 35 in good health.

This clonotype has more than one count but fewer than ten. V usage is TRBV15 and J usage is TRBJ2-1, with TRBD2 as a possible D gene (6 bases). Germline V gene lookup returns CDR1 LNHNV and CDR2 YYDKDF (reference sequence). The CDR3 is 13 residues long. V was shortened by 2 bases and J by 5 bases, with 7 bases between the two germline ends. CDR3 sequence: CATSRLANNEQFF. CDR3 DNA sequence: TGTGCCACCAGCAGACTAGCGAACAATGAGCAGTTCTTC.

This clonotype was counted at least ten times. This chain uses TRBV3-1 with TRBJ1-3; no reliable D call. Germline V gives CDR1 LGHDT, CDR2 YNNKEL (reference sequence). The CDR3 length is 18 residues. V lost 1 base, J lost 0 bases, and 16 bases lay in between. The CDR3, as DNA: TGTGCCAGCAGCCAAGCCGGCCGTGAAATTACCTCTGGAAACACCATATATTTT. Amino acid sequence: CASSQAGREITSGNTIYF.

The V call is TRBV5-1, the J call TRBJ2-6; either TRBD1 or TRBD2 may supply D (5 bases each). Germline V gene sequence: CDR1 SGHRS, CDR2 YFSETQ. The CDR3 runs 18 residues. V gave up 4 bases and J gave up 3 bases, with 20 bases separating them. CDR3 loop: CASSETGTTFGGANVLTF. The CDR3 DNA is TGCGCCAGCAGCGAAACCGGGACGACGTTTGGTGGGGCCAACGTCCTGACTTTC.

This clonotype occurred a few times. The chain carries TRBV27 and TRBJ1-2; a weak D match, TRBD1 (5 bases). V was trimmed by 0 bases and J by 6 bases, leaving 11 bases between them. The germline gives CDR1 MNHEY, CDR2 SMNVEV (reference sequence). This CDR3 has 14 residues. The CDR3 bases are TGTGCCAGCAGTTTATCGAACTCCAGGGATGGCTACACCTTC. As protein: CASSLSNSRDGYTF.

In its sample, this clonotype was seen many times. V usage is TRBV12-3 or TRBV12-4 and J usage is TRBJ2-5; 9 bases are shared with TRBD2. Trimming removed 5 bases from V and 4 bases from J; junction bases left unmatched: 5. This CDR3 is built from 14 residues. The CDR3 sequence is CASSLSGSGETQYF. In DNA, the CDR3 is TGTGCCAGCAGTCTTAGCGGGAGTGGAGAGACCCAGTACTTC.

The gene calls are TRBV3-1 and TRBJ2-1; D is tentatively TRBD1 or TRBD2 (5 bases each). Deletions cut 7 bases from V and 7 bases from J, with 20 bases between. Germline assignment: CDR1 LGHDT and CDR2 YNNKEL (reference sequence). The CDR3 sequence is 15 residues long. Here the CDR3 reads CASTPGLSWGNEQFF. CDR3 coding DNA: TGTGCCAGCACCCCGGGCCTATCCTGGGGGAATGAGCAGTTCTTC.

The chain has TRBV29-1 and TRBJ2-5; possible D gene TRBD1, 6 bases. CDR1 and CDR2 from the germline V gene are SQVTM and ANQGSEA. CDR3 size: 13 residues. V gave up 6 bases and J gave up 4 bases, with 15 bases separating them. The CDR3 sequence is CSVDYQGTETQYF. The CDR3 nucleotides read TGCAGCGTCGATTACCAGGGGACAGAGACCCAGTACTTC.

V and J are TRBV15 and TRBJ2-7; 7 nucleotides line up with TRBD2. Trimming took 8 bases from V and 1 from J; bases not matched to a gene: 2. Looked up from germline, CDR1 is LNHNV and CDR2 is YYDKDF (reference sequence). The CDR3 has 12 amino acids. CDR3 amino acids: CATSGGSYEQYF. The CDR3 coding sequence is TGTGCCACCTCGGGGGGATCCTACGAGCAGTACTTC.

The CDR3 here is CASHGRTYEQYF. The CDR3 DNA follows: TGTGCCAGCCATGGGCGGACCTACGAGCAGTACTTC. This chain joins TRBV6-6 and TRBJ2-7; D is uncertain. The V and J ends lost 8 bases and 2 bases respectively, with 10 bases between them. The CDR3 contains 12 residues. CDR1 and CDR2 (germline): MNHNY, SVGAGI (reference sequence).

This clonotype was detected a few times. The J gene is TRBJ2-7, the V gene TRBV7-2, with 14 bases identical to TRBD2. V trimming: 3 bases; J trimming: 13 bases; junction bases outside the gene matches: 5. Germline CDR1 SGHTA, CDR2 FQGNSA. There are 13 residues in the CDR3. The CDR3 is CASSFDGTSGSYF. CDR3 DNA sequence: TGTGCCAGCAGCTTCGACGGGACTAGCGGGAGCTACTTC.

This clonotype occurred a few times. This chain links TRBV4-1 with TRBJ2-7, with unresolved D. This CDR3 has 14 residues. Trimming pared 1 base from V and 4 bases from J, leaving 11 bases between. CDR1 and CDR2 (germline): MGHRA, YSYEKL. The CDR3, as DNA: TGCGCCAGCAGCCAAGGTGAACTGGGATACGAGCAGTACTTC. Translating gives CASSQGELGYEQYF.

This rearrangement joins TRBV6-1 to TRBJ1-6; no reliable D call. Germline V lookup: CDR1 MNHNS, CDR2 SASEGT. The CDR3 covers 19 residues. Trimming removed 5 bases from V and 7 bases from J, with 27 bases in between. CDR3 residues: CASSPEPKIGGRRNSPLHF. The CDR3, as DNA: TGTGCCAGCAGTCCGGAACCTAAAATTGGCGGACGGCGAAATTCACCCCTCCACTTT.

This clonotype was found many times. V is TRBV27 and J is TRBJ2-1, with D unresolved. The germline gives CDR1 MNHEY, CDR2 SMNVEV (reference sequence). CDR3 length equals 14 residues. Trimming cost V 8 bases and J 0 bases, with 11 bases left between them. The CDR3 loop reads CASAIGSSYNEQFF. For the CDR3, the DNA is TGTGCCAGCGCAATCGGTAGCTCCTACAATGAGCAGTTCTTC.

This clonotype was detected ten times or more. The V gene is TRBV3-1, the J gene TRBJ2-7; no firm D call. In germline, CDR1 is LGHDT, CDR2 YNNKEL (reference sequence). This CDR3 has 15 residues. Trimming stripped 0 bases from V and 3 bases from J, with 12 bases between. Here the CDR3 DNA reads TGTGCCAGCAGCCAAGAATGGGGTTGGGTCTACGAGCAGTACTTC. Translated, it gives CASSQEWGWVYEQYF.

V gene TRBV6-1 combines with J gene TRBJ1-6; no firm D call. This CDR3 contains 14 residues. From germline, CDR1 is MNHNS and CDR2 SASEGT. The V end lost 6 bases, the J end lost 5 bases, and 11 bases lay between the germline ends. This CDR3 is CASRIESNNSPLHF. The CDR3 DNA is TGTGCCAGCAGGATCGAGAGTAATAATTCACCCCTCCACTTT.

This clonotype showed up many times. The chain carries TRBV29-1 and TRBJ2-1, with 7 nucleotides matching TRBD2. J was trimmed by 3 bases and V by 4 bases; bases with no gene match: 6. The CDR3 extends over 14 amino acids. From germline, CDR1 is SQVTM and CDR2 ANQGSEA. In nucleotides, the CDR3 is TGCAGCGTTGTGGGCGGGAGCGGCTACAATGAGCAGTTCTTC. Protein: CSVVGGSGYNEQFF.

CDR3 bases: TGCGCCAGCAGCCAAGATAAGGGCACAGATACGCAGTATTTT. Translated, it gives CASSQDKGTDTQYF. This chain connects TRBV4-3 to TRBJ2-3, with D unclear. V was cut by 0 bases and J by 1 base, with 5 bases left in between. Germline CDR1 LGHNA, CDR2 YSLEER. This CDR3 is built from 14 residues.

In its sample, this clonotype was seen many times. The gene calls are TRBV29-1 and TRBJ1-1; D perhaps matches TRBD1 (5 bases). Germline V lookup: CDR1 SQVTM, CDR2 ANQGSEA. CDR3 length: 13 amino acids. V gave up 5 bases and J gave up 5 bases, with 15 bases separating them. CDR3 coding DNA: TGCAGCGTTTTGCAGGGTGGTGTGACTGAAGCTTTCTTT. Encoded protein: CSVLQGGVTEAFF.

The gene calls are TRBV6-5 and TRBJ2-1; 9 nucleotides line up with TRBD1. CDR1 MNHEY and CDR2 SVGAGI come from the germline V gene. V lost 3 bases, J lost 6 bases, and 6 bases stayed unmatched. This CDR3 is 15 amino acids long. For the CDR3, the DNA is TGTGCCAGCAGTTATGGGGACAGGGTATTCAATGAGCAGTTCTTC. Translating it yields CASSYGDRVFNEQFF.

The CDR3 here is CASSLTSGRTRDTQYF. CDR3 coding DNA: TGCGCCAGCAGCCTTACTAGCGGGAGGACGCGGGATACGCAGTATTTT. V gene TRBV4-3 combines with J gene TRBJ2-3; 12 bases align to TRBD2. The CDR3 runs 16 residues. V lost 4 bases, J lost 6 bases, and 8 bases stayed unmatched. Germline CDR1 is LGHNA and CDR2 is YSLEER.

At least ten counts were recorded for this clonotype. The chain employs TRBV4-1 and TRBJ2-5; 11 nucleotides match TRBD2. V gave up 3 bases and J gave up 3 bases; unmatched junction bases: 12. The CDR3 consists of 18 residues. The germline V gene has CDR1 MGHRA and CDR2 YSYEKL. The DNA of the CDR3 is TGCGCCAGCAGCCAGGTCCCATTTTTAGCGGGAGGGAAAGAGACCCAGTACTTC. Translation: CASSQVPFLAGGKETQYF.

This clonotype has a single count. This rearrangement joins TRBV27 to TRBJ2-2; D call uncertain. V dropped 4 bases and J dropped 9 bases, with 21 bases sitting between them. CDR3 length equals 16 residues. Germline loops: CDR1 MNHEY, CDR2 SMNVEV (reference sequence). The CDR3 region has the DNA TGTGCCAGCAGTTGGTATAGCCCTCCCAACTTGAGGGAGCTGTTTTTT. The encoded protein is CASSWYSPPNLRELFF.

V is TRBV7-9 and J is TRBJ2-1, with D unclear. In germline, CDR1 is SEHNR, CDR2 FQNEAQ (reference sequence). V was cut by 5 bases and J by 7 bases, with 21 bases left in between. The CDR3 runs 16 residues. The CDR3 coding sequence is TGTGCCAGCAGCACCGAGGAACGGCAACCAAGGAATGAGCAGTTCTTC. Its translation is CASSTEERQPRNEQFF.

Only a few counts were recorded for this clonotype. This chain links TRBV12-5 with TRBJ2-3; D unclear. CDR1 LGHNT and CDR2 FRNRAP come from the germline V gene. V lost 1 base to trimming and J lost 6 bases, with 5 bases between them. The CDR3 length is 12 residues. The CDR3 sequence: CASGLGRDTQYF. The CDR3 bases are TGTGCTAGTGGTTTGGGACGGGATACGCAGTATTTT.

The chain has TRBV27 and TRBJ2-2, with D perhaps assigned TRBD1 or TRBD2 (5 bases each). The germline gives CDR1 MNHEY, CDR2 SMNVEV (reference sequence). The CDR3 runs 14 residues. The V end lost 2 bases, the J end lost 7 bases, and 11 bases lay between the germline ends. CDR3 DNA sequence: TGTGCCAGCAGTTTAGGGACCTTCGTCGGGGAGCTGTTTTTT. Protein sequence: CASSLGTFVGELFF.

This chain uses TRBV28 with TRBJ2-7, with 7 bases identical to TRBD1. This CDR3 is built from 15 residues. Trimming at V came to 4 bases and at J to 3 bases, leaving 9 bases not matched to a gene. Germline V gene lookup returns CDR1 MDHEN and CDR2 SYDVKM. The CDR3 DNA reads TGTGCCAGCAGTTCGGCCGGGACAGAGAGCTACGAGCAGTACTTC. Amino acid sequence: CASSSAGTESYEQYF.

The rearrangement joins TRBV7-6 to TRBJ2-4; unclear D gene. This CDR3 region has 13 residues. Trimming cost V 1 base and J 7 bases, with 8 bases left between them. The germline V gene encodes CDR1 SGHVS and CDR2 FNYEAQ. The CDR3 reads CASSLGSSNIQYF. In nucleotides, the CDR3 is TGTGCCAGCAGCTTAGGGTCGTCCAACATTCAGTACTTC.